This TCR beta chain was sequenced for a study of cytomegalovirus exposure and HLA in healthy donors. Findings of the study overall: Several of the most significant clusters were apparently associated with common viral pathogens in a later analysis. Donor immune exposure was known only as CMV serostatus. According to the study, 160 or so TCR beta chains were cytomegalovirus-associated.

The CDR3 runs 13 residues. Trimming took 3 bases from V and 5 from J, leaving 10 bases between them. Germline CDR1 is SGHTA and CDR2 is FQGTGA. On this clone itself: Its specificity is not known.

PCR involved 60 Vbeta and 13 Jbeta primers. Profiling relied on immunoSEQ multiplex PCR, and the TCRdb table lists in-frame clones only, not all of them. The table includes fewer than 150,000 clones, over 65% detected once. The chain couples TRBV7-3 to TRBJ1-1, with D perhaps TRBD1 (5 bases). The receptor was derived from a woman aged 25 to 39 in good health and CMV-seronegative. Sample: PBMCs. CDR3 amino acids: CASSFDRQTEAFF. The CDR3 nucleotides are TGTGCCAGCAGCTTCGACCGACAGACTGAAGCTTTCTTT. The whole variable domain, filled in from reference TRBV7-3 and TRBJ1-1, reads GAGVSQTPSNKVTEKGKYVELRCDPISGHTALYWYRQSLGQGPEFLIYFQGTGAADDSGLPNDRFFAVRPEGSVSTLKIQRTERGDSAVYLCASSFDRQTEAFFGQGTRLTVV.